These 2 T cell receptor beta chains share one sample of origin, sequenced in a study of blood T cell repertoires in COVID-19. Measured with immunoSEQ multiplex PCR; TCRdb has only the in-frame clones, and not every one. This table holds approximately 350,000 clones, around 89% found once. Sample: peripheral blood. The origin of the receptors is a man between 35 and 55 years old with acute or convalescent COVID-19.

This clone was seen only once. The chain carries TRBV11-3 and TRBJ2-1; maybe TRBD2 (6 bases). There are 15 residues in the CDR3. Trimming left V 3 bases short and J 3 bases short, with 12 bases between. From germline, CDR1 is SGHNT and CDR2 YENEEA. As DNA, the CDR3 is TGTGCCAGCAGCTTGGACTCCGGGAGCTACAATGAGCAGTTCTTC. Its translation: CASSLDSGSYNEQFF. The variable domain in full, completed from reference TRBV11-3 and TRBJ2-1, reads EAGVVQSPRYKIIEKKQPVAFWCNPISGHNTLYWYLQNLGQGPELLIRYENEEAVDDSQLPKDRFSAERLKGVDSTLKIQPAELGDSAVYLCASSLDSGSYNEQFFGPGTRLTVL.

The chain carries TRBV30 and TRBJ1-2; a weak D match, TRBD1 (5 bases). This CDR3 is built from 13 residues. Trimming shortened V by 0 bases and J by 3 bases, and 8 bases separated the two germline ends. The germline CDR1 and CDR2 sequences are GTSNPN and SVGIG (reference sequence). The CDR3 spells CAWSVGEDYGYTF. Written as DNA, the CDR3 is TGTGCCTGGAGTGTGGGGGAGGACTATGGCTACACCTTC.